This T cell receptor beta chain was profiled in a study of blood T cell repertoires in COVID-19. About the research overall: Donors in the United States, Italy and Spain gave samples during acute or convalescent COVID-19. The cDNA or gDNA used as material had been derived from T cells, B-cell-depleted T cells, or PBMCs.

This CDR3 has 14 amino acids. In germline, CDR1 is PRHDT, CDR2 FYEKMQ (reference sequence). Trimming stripped 0 bases from V and 2 bases from J, with 8 bases between. In the original processing: How many nucleated cells were present was estimated from reference gene primer amplification. The assay was immunoSEQ multiplex PCR, and TCRdb's table has in-frame clones only and misses some. Clone size and the V and J calls come from that table; the DNA yielded D and trimming. Here the sample spans 150,000 to 200,000 clones, roughly 89% being singletons. The sequenced material came from peripheral blood. This chain connects TRBV13 to TRBJ2-7, with a tentative D call TRBD1 (5 bases). The receptor was derived from a human donor in a cohort sampled during active COVID-19. In DNA form, the CDR3 reads TGTGCCAGCAGCTTAGGGACAGTCACCTACGAGCAGTACTTC. It yields the protein CASSLGTVTYEQYF.